This TCR beta chain comes out of a study of blood T cell repertoires in COVID-19. Trimming pared 4 bases from V and 7 bases from J, leaving 17 bases between. Germline V gives CDR1 SGHRS, CDR2 YFSETQ. This CDR3 has 15 residues. Some clones are missing from TCRdb's copy, which holds only in-frame ones; the method was immunoSEQ multiplex PCR. The sample yields approximately 320,000 clones, around 85% seen once. This clonotype originated in a human donor in a cohort sampled during active COVID-19. The chain couples TRBV5-1 to TRBJ1-4; D may be TRBD1 (6 bases). Sequencing input: peripheral blood. CDR3 in DNA: TGCGCCAGCAGCCCTAAAGGGGGTTTTATTGAAAAACTGTTTTTT. Translated, it gives CASSPKGGFIEKLFF.